These 32 T cell receptor beta chains were all obtained from the same sample, sequenced in a study of blood T cell repertoires in COVID-19. Assay: immunoSEQ multiplex PCR; the TCRdb copy retains only in-frame clones and omits some. The table shows approximately 120,000 clones, with 55% to 70% occurring only once. The sequencing input was peripheral blood. Receptor source: a woman aged 70-85 years with acute or convalescent COVID-19.

The chain recombines TRBV7-9 with TRBJ1-3; D unresolved. CDR1 SEHNR and CDR2 FQNEAQ come from the germline V gene (reference sequence). The CDR3 contains 15 residues. V gave up 5 bases and J gave up 3 bases, with 14 bases separating them. DNA of the CDR3: TGTGCCAGCAGCATCGGGAGAGGAAGTGGAAACACCATATATTTT. Amino acid sequence: CASSIGRGSGNTIYF.

This clone has a single count. The sample has other DNA sequences that encode this CDR3 too. The V gene is TRBV10-1, the J gene TRBJ2-2; TRBD1 matches at 8 bases. This CDR3 contains 14 residues. Germline assignment: CDR1 WNHNN and CDR2 SYGVQD (reference sequence). With V trimmed by 6 bases and J by 2 bases, 2 bases remained unmatched. The CDR3 spells CASRDRANTGELFF. As DNA, the CDR3 is TGCGCCAGCAGGGACAGGGCCAACACCGGGGAGCTGTTTTTT.

This clone was recorded once. This rearrangement joins TRBV7-2 to TRBJ2-1, with TRBD2 matching over 13 bases. Germline values: CDR1 SGHTA, CDR2 FQGNSA. CDR3 length: 16 residues. After removal of 0 bases from V and 6 bases from J, the junction contained 2 bases not matched to a gene. CDR3 in DNA: TGTGCCAGCAGCTTAGCCGGACTAGCGGGGGTCAATGAGCAGTTCTTC. It translates to CASSLAGLAGVNEQFF.

This sequence joins TRBV30 and TRBJ1-6; D gene uncertain. There are 15 residues in the CDR3. V lost 4 bases and J lost 0, with 10 bases in between. Germline V gene data show CDR1 as GTSNPN and CDR2 as SVGIG (reference sequence). The CDR3 loop is CAWTPKSSYNSPLHF. The DNA of the CDR3 is TGTGCCTGGACCCCTAAGAGCTCCTATAATTCACCCCTCCACTTT.

This clone was seen only a few times. The chain recombines TRBV28 with TRBJ2-7; TRBD2 agrees at 10 bases. CDR3 length: 16 residues. Germline V CDR1 and CDR2: MDHEN, SYDVKM. V dropped 5 bases and J dropped 3; count of bases not matched to a gene: 10. CDR3 sequence reads: CASSRPWASGGYEQYF. The CDR3 DNA sequence: TGTGCCAGCAGTCGACCCTGGGCTAGCGGGGGCTACGAGCAGTACTTC.

The CDR3 DNA sequence: TGTGCCAGCAGCTTGGGTTTGGCCACAGTCGGGGAGCTGTTTTTT. Translated, it gives CASSLGLATVGELFF. The chain carries TRBV5-5 and TRBJ2-2; D call uncertain. This CDR3 is built from 15 residues. V lost 0 bases, J lost 7 bases, and 13 bases lay in between. Germline CDR1 and CDR2: SGHKS and YYEKEE (reference sequence).

This clone was seen only once. The rearrangement uses TRBV7-2 and TRBJ2-5; TRBD1 matches at 8 bases. Per germline, CDR1 SGHTA and CDR2 FQGNSA. V shed 5 bases and J 5 bases; nucleotides not matched to a gene: 7. CDR3 length: 14 residues. The CDR3 nucleotides read TGTGCCAGCAGCGCACAGGGGGAGGAGGAGACCCAGTACTTC. Amino acid sequence: CASSAQGEEETQYF.

The chain uses TRBV30 and TRBJ1-1; D is perhaps TRBD1 (6 bases). From germline, CDR1 is GTSNPN and CDR2 SVGIG (reference sequence). The CDR3 runs 12 residues. Trimming shortened V by 4 bases and J by 7 bases, and 13 bases separated the two germline ends. The CDR3 DNA follows: TGTGCCTGGACCTCTACAGGGTATGAAGCTTTCTTT. Translating gives CAWTSTGYEAFF.

This clone was seen a handful of times. This chain uses TRBV14 with TRBJ2-1; maybe TRBD1 (5 bases). Germline CDR1 reads SGHDN; CDR2 reads FVKESK. This CDR3 has 13 amino acids. V shed 3 bases and J shed 5 bases, with 8 bases lying between them. CDR3 sequence (DNA): TGTGCCAGCAGCCATAGCAGGGACAATGAGCAGTTCTTC. Its protein product is CASSHSRDNEQFF.

The chain links TRBV2 to TRBJ1-5; weak D call: TRBD1 (6 bases). This CDR3 spans 14 amino acids. In germline, CDR1 is SNHLY, CDR2 FYNNEI. The germline V and J ends were trimmed by 1 base and 6 bases, with 10 bases remaining between them. The CDR3 here is CASSEGQGIQPQHF. CDR3 nucleotides: TGTGCCAGCAGTGAAGGCCAGGGGATTCAGCCCCAGCATTTT. Filled out from reference TRBV2 and TRBJ1-5, the complete variable domain reads EPEVTQTPSHQVTQMGQEVILRCVPISNHLYFYWYRQILGQKVEFLVSFYNNEISEKSEIFDDQFSVERPDGSNFTLKIRSTKLEDSAMYFCASSEGQGIQPQHFGDGTRLSIL.

This clone was observed a handful of times. The chain recombines TRBV5-4 with TRBJ2-5; D remains ambiguous. Germline V gene data show CDR1 as SGHNT and CDR2 as YYREEE (reference sequence). The CDR3 totals 13 residues. V was pared by 3 bases and J by 1 base, with 7 bases between. CDR3 sequence (DNA): TGTGCCAGCAGCTCTGACATCCAAGAGACCCAGTACTTC. Encoded protein: CASSSDIQETQYF. The whole variable domain, remainder taken from reference TRBV5-4 and TRBJ2-5, is ETGVTQSPTHLIKTRGQQVTLRCSSQSGHNTVSWYQQALGQGPQFIFQYYREEENGRGNFPPRFSGLQFPNYSSELNVNALELDDSALYLCASSSDIQETQYFGPGTRLLVL.

This clone was seen just once. The rearrangement joins TRBV9 to TRBJ2-3; D call uncertain. The CDR3 has 13 amino acids. In germline, CDR1 is SGDLS, CDR2 YYNGEE. Between the trimmed V and J ends, which lost 3 bases and 0 bases, there was a span of 5 bases. The CDR3 sequence: CASSDRSTDTQYF. As DNA, the CDR3 is TGTGCCAGCAGCGATCGTAGCACAGATACGCAGTATTTT.

This clone appeared many times. V usage is TRBV2 and J usage is TRBJ1-3; D uncertain. Germline V gives CDR1 SNHLY, CDR2 FYNNEI. The CDR3 loop spans 14 amino acids. Trimming took off 9 bases at V and 0 bases at J, with 12 bases between the two ends. The CDR3 here is CASKLESSGNTIYF. The CDR3 DNA reads as TGTGCCAGTAAACTAGAGAGCTCTGGAAACACCATATATTTT. The full variable domain, in which reference TRBV2 and TRBJ1-3 provide the parts outside the CDR3, is EPEVTQTPSHQVTQMGQEVILRCVPISNHLYFYWYRQILGQKVEFLVSFYNNEISEKSEIFDDQFSVERPDGSNFTLKIRSTKLEDSAMYFCASKLESSGNTIYFGEGSWLTVV.

The rearrangement links TRBV28 to TRBJ1-2, with D maybe TRBD1 (5 bases). The CDR3 length is 12 residues. Germline V gives CDR1 MDHEN, CDR2 SYDVKM. Trimming stripped 6 bases from V and 5 bases from J, with 10 bases between. The CDR3 is CASRPGLYGYTF. The CDR3, as DNA: TGTGCCAGCAGACCAGGGCTATATGGCTACACCTTC.

The chain is built from TRBV23-1 and TRBJ2-1; D is possibly TRBD2 (6 bases). TRBV23-1 is an ORF, and what it does is uncertain. This CDR3 is built from 17 residues. V shed 5 bases and J shed 8 bases, with 25 bases lying between them. As DNA, the CDR3 is TGCGCCAGCAGTTTTTTACTCAGGGAGGCTAGGGATGATGAGCAGTTCTTC. It yields the protein CASSFLLREARDDEQFF.

This clone has a single count. The CDR3 reads CASSIEGGSNQPQHF. The CDR3 region has the DNA TGTGCCAGTAGTATTGAGGGCGGGAGCAATCAGCCCCAGCATTTT. The chain combines TRBV19 with TRBJ1-5; D unclear. The CDR3 totals 15 residues. CDR1 LNHDA and CDR2 SQIVND come from the germline V gene (reference sequence). Trimming stripped 3 bases from V and 1 base from J, with 10 bases between.

This clone is judged medium-sized. V and J are TRBV30 and TRBJ2-7, with D possibly being TRBD2 (5 bases). The germline gives CDR1 GTSNPN, CDR2 SVGIG (reference sequence). V was shortened by 0 bases and J by 3 bases, with 6 bases between the two germline ends. The CDR3 contains 12 residues. This CDR3 reads CAWSVGDYEQYF. The CDR3 region has the DNA TGTGCCTGGAGTGTCGGGGACTACGAGCAGTACTTC.

The J gene is TRBJ2-7, the V gene TRBV15; maybe TRBD1 (6 bases). This CDR3 spans 18 amino acids. V was clipped by 0 bases and J by 2 bases, with 20 bases between them. The germline V gene has CDR1 LNHNV and CDR2 YYDKDF (reference sequence). CDR3 loop: CATSRDKRLTGQPYEQYF. The CDR3 bases are TGTGCCACCAGCAGAGATAAAAGGCTGACAGGTCAACCCTACGAGCAGTACTTC.

As to this clone: At one end, the junction sequence differs from germline, possibly due to a read error. The rearrangement joins TRBV7-7 to TRBJ2-5; 13 bases match TRBD2. The CDR3 covers 16 residues. CDR1 and CDR2 from the germline V gene are SSHAT and FNYEAQ (reference sequence). For the CDR3, the DNA is TGTGCTAGCAGCTTAGGGACTAGCGGGGCGGGAGAGACCCAGTACTTC. Protein sequence: CASSLGTSGAGETQYF.

This clone appeared a few times. Written as DNA, the CDR3 is TGTGCCAGCAGACTGGGACAGGGTAGTCAGCCCCAGCATTTT. Its translation: CASRLGQGSQPQHF. The chain recombines TRBV28 with TRBJ1-5; 9 nucleotides align to TRBD1. The V segment lost 6 bases and the J segment 6 bases; nucleotides outside the gene matches: 6. The CDR3 contains 14 residues. Germline V CDR1 and CDR2: MDHEN, SYDVKM.

This clone was observed a single time. This chain connects TRBV4-1 to TRBJ1-4, with D hard to call. V was clipped by 1 base and J by 7 bases, with 13 bases between them. The CDR3 totals 15 residues. Germline V gene sequence: CDR1 MGHRA, CDR2 YSYEKL. The CDR3 nucleotides are TGCGCCAGCAGCCAAGGCAACACGCGGGGTGAAAAACTGTTTTTT. As protein: CASSQGNTRGEKLFF.

This clone was counted only a few times. The chain uses TRBV29-1 and TRBJ2-5, with 7 nucleotides matching TRBD2. V was pared by 5 bases and J by 4 bases, with 7 bases of the junction left unmatched. The CDR3 spans 13 residues. The germline V gene encodes CDR1 SQVTM and CDR2 ANQGSEA. CDR3 DNA: TGCAGCGTTCAAGGCGGGGGAGTAGAGACCCAGTACTTC. This translates into CSVQGGGVETQYF.

This clone has a count of ten or more. This chain links TRBV24-1 with TRBJ2-7; TRBD1 agrees at 9 bases. Trimming removed 3 bases from V and 6 bases from J; junction bases left unmatched: 5. Germline V CDR1 and CDR2: KGHDR, SFDVKD. This CDR3 is 14 amino acids long. CDR3 sequence reads: CATSDGTGPTEQYF. CDR3 DNA: TGTGCCACCAGTGATGGGACAGGGCCTACCGAGCAGTACTTC.

The CDR3 reads CASSVVLAGGTEAFF. The DNA for the CDR3 is TGCGCCAGCAGTGTAGTATTGGCAGGGGGCACTGAAGCTTTCTTT. The genes are TRBV10-2 and TRBJ1-1, with 7 bases fitting TRBD1. V was pared by 4 bases and J by 4 bases, with 9 bases of the junction left unmatched. Germline assignment: CDR1 WSHSY and CDR2 SAAADI. The CDR3 sequence is 15 residues long.

The genes are TRBV5-4 and TRBJ2-3; D is perhaps TRBD1 (6 bases). CDR3 length: 16 residues. The V gene lost 0 bases and the J gene lost 2 bases, with 13 bases spanning the gap. Germline V lookup: CDR1 SGHNT, CDR2 YYREEE (reference sequence). The CDR3 nucleotides read TGTGCCAGCAGCTTGGGAGCAGGGGCAACCACAGATACGCAGTATTTT. Its protein product is CASSLGAGATTDTQYF.

This chain links TRBV5-6 with TRBJ2-1; D perhaps matches TRBD2 (6 bases). With 1 base removed from V and 1 base from J, the gap between germline ends came to 15 bases. The CDR3 contains 17 residues. Germline loops: CDR1 SGHDT, CDR2 YYEEEE. As DNA, the CDR3 is TGTGCCAGCAGCTTGTGGTCAGCGGGCACTTCCTACAATGAGCAGTTCTTC. Amino acid sequence: CASSLWSAGTSYNEQFF.

The V gene is TRBV10-3, the J gene TRBJ2-2; TRBD1 matches 8 bases. The CDR3 has 14 amino acids. J lost 5 bases, V lost 6 bases, and 5 bases had no gene match. The germline gives CDR1 ENHRY, CDR2 SYGVKD. CDR3 sequence reads: CAISWDRNTGELFF. The CDR3 DNA reads TGTGCCATCAGCTGGGACAGGAATACCGGGGAGCTGTTTTTT.

The rearrangement links TRBV28 to TRBJ2-7; tentatively, D is TRBD1 (6 bases). Between the trimmed V and J ends, which lost 4 bases and 0 bases, there was a span of 13 bases. This CDR3 is 15 amino acids long. CDR1 and CDR2 (germline): MDHEN, SYDVKM. The CDR3 loop reads CASSYGRGPSYEQYF. The CDR3 DNA reads TGTGCCAGCAGTTACGGCAGGGGCCCCTCCTACGAGCAGTACTTC.

This clone was seen a few times. The CDR3 loop is CASSQDRYEQYF. The CDR3, as DNA: TGTGCCAGCAGCCAAGACAGATACGAGCAGTACTTC. The V call is TRBV7-8, the J call TRBJ2-7, with D perhaps matching TRBD1 (5 bases). V was shortened by 5 bases and J by 4 bases, with 9 bases between the two germline ends. Germline V gene lookup returns CDR1 SGHVS and CDR2 FQNEAQ. This CDR3 comprises 12 residues.

The chain couples TRBV5-6 to TRBJ1-2; D not resolved. This CDR3 is 15 amino acids long. Germline V gene sequence: CDR1 SGHDT, CDR2 YYEEEE. V was shortened by 0 bases and J by 8 bases, with 17 bases between the two germline ends. CDR3 sequence: CASSLGIDSAYGYTF. The CDR3 DNA is TGTGCCAGCAGCTTGGGGATTGACTCAGCCTACGGCTACACCTTC.

This chain uses TRBV6-6 with TRBJ2-3, with a tentative D call TRBD2 (5 bases). The CDR3 is 16 amino acids. CDR1 is MNHNY and CDR2 is SVGAGI in the germline V gene (reference sequence). The V and J ends lost 0 bases and 1 base respectively, with 11 bases between them. The CDR3 nucleotides are TGTGCCAGCAGTTACTCCGGACTTTCTCGCACAGATACGCAGTATTTT. Protein product: CASSYSGLSRTDTQYF.

A remark on this clone: This specimen includes other DNA sequences encoding the same CDR3. This sequence joins TRBV7-2 and TRBJ2-3; 9 bases fit TRBD1. CDR3 length: 15 residues. Germline V gives CDR1 SGHTA, CDR2 FQGNSA. The V segment lost 4 bases and the J segment 1 base; nucleotides outside the gene matches: 3. The CDR3 sequence is CASSSGQGGTDTQYF. CDR3 bases: TGTGCCAGCAGCTCGGGACAGGGCGGCACAGATACGCAGTATTTT. Drawing the rest from reference TRBV7-2 and TRBJ2-3, the complete variable domain is GAGVSQSPSNKVTEKGKDVELRCDPISGHTALYWYRQSLGQGLEFLIYFQGNSAPDKSGLPSDRFSAERTGGSVSTLTIQRTQQEDSAVYLCASSSGQGGTDTQYFGPGTRLTVL.